A single sample gave rise to the 25 T cell receptor beta chains below, sequenced in a study of T cell repertoires in cytomegalovirus infection. One entry per CDR3 protein results from TCRdb running MiXCR on the reads. Of around 740,000 distinct CDR3 sequences in the sample, 35% were seen once. What was sequenced was PBMCs. Receptors were obtained from a human donor in good health (CMV status not recorded). Some clones in this sample may be carry-over from other donors' samples.

The chain uses TRBV19 and TRBJ2-3, with D perhaps TRBD2 (5 bases). Trimming shortened V by 2 bases and J by 10 bases, and 13 bases separated the two germline ends. Germline V gene sequence: CDR1 LNHDA, CDR2 SQIVND (reference sequence). The CDR3 covers 13 residues. This CDR3 is CASSIRGEGAQYF. CDR3 nucleotide sequence: TGTGCCAGTAGTATAAGAGGAGAGGGCGCGCAGTATTTT.

This clonotype has only a few counts. The gene calls are TRBV28 and TRBJ2-4; 7 bases are a match to TRBD1. The trim removed 5 bases at V and 6 bases at J, leaving 7 bases unmatched. The CDR3 is 14 amino acids. Looked up from germline, CDR1 is MDHEN and CDR2 is SYDVKM. This CDR3 reads CASSTETGLNIQYF. Here the CDR3 DNA reads TGTGCCAGCAGTACCGAGACAGGGTTAAACATTCAGTACTTC.

This clonotype came up a few times. The V call is TRBV20-1, the J call TRBJ2-5; perhaps TRBD2 as D (6 bases). The germline V gene has CDR1 DFQATT and CDR2 SNEGSKA (reference sequence). This CDR3 spans 15 amino acids. Trimming removed 0 bases from V and 5 bases from J, with 16 bases in between. Written as DNA, the CDR3 is TGCAGTGCTAGAGATAGCCTAGCGAGGGCGGAGACCCAGTACTTC. The encoded protein is CSARDSLARAETQYF.

This sequence joins TRBV11-2 and TRBJ2-1; the D call may be TRBD1 or TRBD2 (5 bases each). The CDR3 consists of 16 residues. Trimming cost V 5 bases and J 8 bases, with 22 bases left between them. Germline loops: CDR1 SGHAT, CDR2 FQNNGV. CDR3 sequence reads: CASSRTGTLLGDEQFF. The CDR3 nucleotides read TGTGCCAGCAGCCGAACCGGGACCCTTCTTGGCGATGAGCAGTTCTTC.

The CDR3 protein is CASSPDRGRAEQFF. Written as DNA, the CDR3 is TGCGCCAGCAGCCCGGACAGGGGGCGAGCTGAGCAGTTCTTC. The rearrangement links TRBV5-1 to TRBJ2-1; 11 positions agree with TRBD1. Unmatched junction bases numbered 6, after V lost 4 bases and J lost 9 bases. Germline V lookup: CDR1 SGHRS, CDR2 YFSETQ. The CDR3 totals 14 residues.

V and J are TRBV10-3 and TRBJ1-2; 10 bases align to TRBD1. Trimming took 7 bases from V and 8 from J; bases not matched to a gene: 10. The length of the CDR3 is 14 residues. Per the germline V gene, CDR1 is ENHRY and CDR2 is SYGVKD. The CDR3 reads CAINSGTGAAGYTF. CDR3 nucleotide sequence: TGTGCCATCAACTCCGGGACAGGGGCGGCAGGCTACACCTTC.

This rearrangement joins TRBV4-1 to TRBJ1-5; D is unclear. Germline assignment: CDR1 MGHRA and CDR2 YSYEKL. This CDR3 region has 15 residues. Trimming took off 1 base at V and 2 bases at J, with 9 bases between the two ends. CDR3 sequence (DNA): TGCGCCAGCAGCCAAGCTTTTGTTGGCAATCAGCCCCAGCATTTT. Its protein is CASSQAFVGNQPQHF.

This chain links TRBV15 with TRBJ1-1, with a weak D call TRBD1 (6 bases). The CDR3 loop spans 15 amino acids. V lost 1 base and J 6 bases, leaving 15 bases between the germline ends. Germline V gene data show CDR1 as LNHNV and CDR2 as YYDKDF (reference sequence). The chain's CDR3 is CATSRGGGPEAEAFF. The CDR3 nucleotides are TGTGCCACCAGCAGAGGAGGGGGGCCAGAGGCTGAAGCTTTCTTT. Full variable domain (rest looked up from reference TRBV15 and TRBJ1-1): DAMVIQNPRYQVTQFGKPVTLSCSQTLNHNVMYWYQQKSSQAPKLLFHYYDKDFNNEADTPDNFQSRRPNTSFCFLDIRSPGLGDTAMYLCATSRGGGPEAEAFFGQGTRLTVV.

This clonotype was recorded once. The rearrangement uses TRBV2 and TRBJ2-6; a weak D match, TRBD1 (5 bases). The germline V gene encodes CDR1 SNHLY and CDR2 FYNNEI. The CDR3 length is 18 residues. V was shortened by 6 bases and J by 4 bases, with 22 bases between the two germline ends. The CDR3 DNA sequence: TGTGCCAGCAGAAGTTTAAGGGGTCTTGGGTCGGGGGCCAACGTCCTGACTTTC. It specifies CASRSLRGLGSGANVLTF.

The gene calls are TRBV4-2 and TRBJ1-1; D unclear. This CDR3 contains 14 residues. Trimming shortened V by 3 bases and J by 0 bases, and 8 bases separated the two germline ends. In germline, CDR1 is LGHNA, CDR2 YNFKEQ. Written as DNA, the CDR3 is TGTGCCAGCAGCCAGCGACGGTTGAACACTGAAGCTTTCTTT. It translates to CASSQRRLNTEAFF.

This clonotype was counted between two and nine times. The chain uses TRBV28 and TRBJ2-7; possible D gene TRBD2, 6 bases. CDR1 is MDHEN and CDR2 is SYDVKM in the germline V gene. This CDR3 region has 13 residues. Between the trimmed V and J ends, which lost 2 bases and 5 bases, there was a span of 10 bases. The CDR3 reads CASSLGGRNEQYF. CDR3 coding DNA: TGTGCCAGCAGTTTAGGAGGGAGGAACGAGCAGTACTTC.

Only a few counts were recorded for this clonotype. This sequence joins TRBV28 and TRBJ2-5; 7 bases fit TRBD2. Trimming at V came to 5 bases and at J to 3 bases, leaving 6 bases not matched to a gene. From germline, CDR1 is MDHEN and CDR2 SYDVKM. CDR3 length: 14 residues. In DNA form, the CDR3 reads TGTGCCAGCAGTACCCAGGCGGGAGAAGAGACCCAGTACTTC. Its protein is CASSTQAGEETQYF.

The rearrangement uses TRBV7-3 and TRBJ1-5; 7 bases fit TRBD1. This CDR3 is built from 14 residues. V gave up 4 bases and J gave up 3 bases; unmatched junction bases: 3. The germline gives CDR1 SGHTA, CDR2 FQGTGA. CDR3 region: CASSSDRLNQPQHF. The CDR3 DNA follows: TGTGCCAGCAGCTCGGACAGGCTCAATCAGCCCCAGCATTTT. The variable domain in full, with the rest retrieved from reference TRBV7-3 and TRBJ1-5, is GAGVSQTPSNKVTEKGKYVELRCDPISGHTALYWYRQSLGQGPEFLIYFQGTGAADDSGLPNDRFFAVRPEGSVSTLKIQRTERGDSAVYLCASSSDRLNQPQHFGDGTRLSIL.

The chain uses TRBV9 and TRBJ1-2, with D unclear. Looked up from germline, CDR1 is SGDLS and CDR2 is YYNGEE. Trimming shortened V by 7 bases and J by 5 bases, and 9 bases separated the two germline ends. The CDR3 covers 11 residues. The CDR3 DNA is TGTGCCAGCGATCGTGGGTATGGCTACACCTTC. Translation gives CASDRGYGYTF.

The table lists this clonotype with a few counts. The V and J genes are TRBV7-8 and TRBJ2-7; no clear D gene. V was trimmed by 2 bases and J by 0 bases, leaving 11 bases between them. CDR1 is SGHVS, CDR2 FQNEAQ, per germline. The CDR3 covers 15 residues. The CDR3 region is CASSLRGTHSYEQYF. DNA for the CDR3: TGTGCCAGCAGCTTAAGAGGAACCCACTCCTACGAGCAGTACTTC.

This clonotype has a handful of counts. The chain recombines TRBV6-1 with TRBJ2-1, with unresolved D. CDR3 length equals 11 residues. Germline values: CDR1 MNHNS, CDR2 SASEGT. Trimming left V 8 bases short and J 4 bases short, with 6 bases between. CDR3 amino acids: CASYDYNEQFF. DNA for the CDR3: TGTGCCAGCTATGATTACAATGAGCAGTTCTTC.

The chain recombines TRBV27 with TRBJ2-7, with 8 bases identical to TRBD2. Germline values: CDR1 MNHEY, CDR2 SMNVEV (reference sequence). The CDR3 totals 15 residues. J lost 7 bases, V lost 5 bases, and 13 bases had no gene match. Here the CDR3 reads CASSAPSGRVKEQYF. The CDR3 region has the DNA TGTGCCAGCAGTGCTCCCAGCGGGAGAGTAAAGGAGCAGTACTTC.

V gene TRBV11-2 combines with J gene TRBJ2-5; tentatively, D is TRBD2 (7 bases). V was clipped by 0 bases and J by 4 bases, with 15 bases between them. The length of the CDR3 is 16 residues. Germline V lookup: CDR1 SGHAT, CDR2 FQNNGV. The CDR3 spells CASSLDGGRGRETQYF. CDR3 nucleotide sequence: TGTGCCAGCAGCTTAGACGGGGGGCGAGGCAGAGAGACCCAGTACTTC.

This clonotype was counted between two and nine times. The V call is TRBV6-2 or TRBV6-3, the J call TRBJ2-2; TRBD1 matches at 11 bases. The junction had 12 bases not matched to a gene; V was cut back by 0 bases and J by 3 bases. CDR3 size: 20 residues. The germline CDR1 and CDR2 sequences are MNHEY and SVGEGT. CDR3 bases: TGTGCCAGCAGTTACTCGATTGGACAGGGGGCCAGTCGGTACACCGGGGAGCTGTTTTTT. This codes for CASSYSIGQGASRYTGELFF.

This clonotype was observed a few times. This chain connects TRBV19 to TRBJ1-2; D is perhaps TRBD1 (5 bases). Trimming stripped 7 bases from V and 5 bases from J, with 23 bases between. Germline CDR1 is LNHDA and CDR2 is SQIVND (reference sequence). The CDR3 has 16 residues. CDR3 region: CASNIGGAGYGYGYTF. The DNA for the CDR3 is TGTGCCAGTAACATCGGTGGGGCAGGGTATGGATATGGCTACACCTTC.

The V and J genes are TRBV20-1 and TRBJ2-1; D possibly corresponds to TRBD1 (6 bases). Germline V gene data show CDR1 as DFQATT and CDR2 as SNEGSKA (reference sequence). CDR3 size: 13 residues. The V end lost 4 bases, the J end lost 11 bases, and 18 bases lay between the germline ends. This chain's CDR3 is CSATTRQVSKQFF. In DNA form, the CDR3 reads TGCAGTGCTACCACCCGACAGGTATCGAAGCAGTTCTTC.

A few counts support this clonotype. The rearrangement joins TRBV19 to TRBJ2-7, with D maybe TRBD1 (6 bases). Germline loops: CDR1 LNHDA, CDR2 SQIVND (reference sequence). This CDR3 contains 13 residues. Deletions cut 6 bases from V and 5 bases from J, with 14 bases between. DNA of the CDR3: TGTGCCAGTAGATACAACTGGGACAACGAGCAGTACTTC. Protein: CASRYNWDNEQYF.

The V and J genes are TRBV6-1 and TRBJ2-3; D is unclear. This CDR3 spans 13 amino acids. The V gene's germline CDR1 is MNHNS and CDR2 SASEGT. Deletions cut 11 bases from V and 0 bases from J, with 12 bases between. The CDR3 nucleotides read TGTGCCGTTCGGGCCAGGAGCACAGATACGCAGTATTTT. This codes for CAVRARSTDTQYF.

This clonotype was observed a few times. V and J are TRBV7-2 and TRBJ2-7; D is unresolved. CDR1 is SGHTA, CDR2 FQGNSA, per germline. V dropped 5 bases and J dropped 3 bases, with 11 bases sitting between them. CDR3 length: 13 amino acids. The CDR3 region has the DNA TGTGCCAGCAGCGCCCAATTCTACTACGAGCAGTACTTC. Amino acids: CASSAQFYYEQYF.

This clonotype was recorded only once. The chain uses TRBV27 and TRBJ1-1; tentative D call: TRBD1 (5 bases). The CDR3 extends over 15 amino acids. The V gene lost 7 bases and the J gene lost 4 bases, with 19 bases spanning the gap. CDR1 and CDR2 from the germline V gene are MNHEY and SMNVEV (reference sequence). CDR3 protein: CASTRRGWAVTEAFF. The CDR3 nucleotides are TGTGCCAGCACCAGACGGGGGTGGGCGGTCACTGAAGCTTTCTTT.